Each of the 8 T cell receptor beta chains below was sequenced from the same sample in a study of blood T cell repertoires in COVID-19. Sequencing was performed with immunoSEQ multiplex PCR; in TCRdb, only in-frame clones are kept and a portion is missing. This table holds about 150,000 clones, roughly nine tenths found once. Sequenced material: PBMCs or T cells enriched from blood (not recorded which). Every receptor here comes from a woman aged 40 to 50 who had been exposed to COVID-19.

The gene calls are TRBV4-1 and TRBJ1-6; a possible D gene is TRBD1 (6 bases). The CDR3 contains 18 residues. The V and J ends lost 0 bases and 6 bases respectively, with 18 bases between them. CDR1 is MGHRA and CDR2 is YSYEKL in the germline V gene. CDR3 sequence reads: CASSQERLAGVGNSPLHF. The CDR3 DNA follows: TGCGCCAGCAGCCAAGAACGGTTGGCAGGGGTAGGTAATTCACCCCTCCACTTT.

The chain combines TRBV19 with TRBJ2-3; D call uncertain. The V gene lost 7 bases and the J gene lost 1 base, with 21 bases spanning the gap. The CDR3 has 17 residues. CDR1 is LNHDA and CDR2 is SQIVND in the germline V gene (reference sequence). This chain's CDR3 is CASTLGPHLGGTDTQYF. CDR3 nucleotide sequence: TGTGCCAGTACTCTAGGCCCTCACCTGGGTGGCACAGATACGCAGTATTTT.

Note on this clone: Mismatch with germline at one junction end may stem from a read error. The chain carries TRBV27 and TRBJ2-1; 11 bases fit TRBD2. CDR3 length equals 16 residues. Germline-derived CDR1 and CDR2 are MNHEY and SMNVEV (reference sequence). CDR3 sequence reads: CASISGRARLYDEQFF. CDR3 nucleotide sequence: TGTGCCAGCATTAGCGGGAGGGCCCGACTCTACGATGAGCAGTTCTTC.

Regarding this clone: The same CDR3 can be traced to other DNA sequences in this sample. CDR3 DNA: TGTGCCAGCAGCTTACAGGGAAGACAGCCCCAGCATTTT. Translation gives CASSLQGRQPQHF. The genes are TRBV11-2 and TRBJ1-5; D is possibly TRBD1 (5 bases). Trimming took 2 bases from V and 7 from J, leaving 9 bases between them. This CDR3 has 13 amino acids. The germline CDR1 and CDR2 sequences are SGHAT and FQNNGV.

A few counts support this clone. This chain joins TRBV28 and TRBJ2-1, with D uncertain. The CDR3 loop spans 12 amino acids. V lost 8 bases, J lost 12 bases, and 17 bases lay in between. Germline lookup yields CDR1 MDHEN and CDR2 SYDVKM. The CDR3 is CASALFLGVQFF. For the CDR3, the DNA is TGTGCCAGCGCTTTATTTTTAGGAGTGCAGTTCTTC.

The V and J genes are TRBV27 and TRBJ1-5, with D possibly matching TRBD1 (5 bases). CDR1 is MNHEY and CDR2 is SMNVEV in the germline V gene (reference sequence). Trimming shortened V by 6 bases and J by 12 bases, and 15 bases separated the two germline ends. CDR3 length: 12 amino acids. The CDR3: CASSQSRGIQHF. DNA of the CDR3: TGTGCCAGCAGCCAATCGCGGGGGATCCAGCATTTT.

The chain combines TRBV12-5 with TRBJ1-2; TRBD1 might be the D (6 bases). Germline assignment: CDR1 LGHNT and CDR2 FRNRAP. Deletions cut 5 bases from V and 1 base from J, with 17 bases between. This CDR3 is built from 16 residues. In DNA form, the CDR3 reads TGTGCTAGTGGTCCCGCCCCAGGGGACAATAACTATGGCTACACCTTC. Residues: CASGPAPGDNNYGYTF.

This clone was observed once. The chain is built from TRBV27 and TRBJ2-7; 14 bases are a match to TRBD2. The CDR3 consists of 15 residues. Germline V CDR1 and CDR2: MNHEY, SMNVEV (reference sequence). V trimming: 4 bases; J trimming: 4 bases; junction bases outside the gene matches: 3. The DNA for the CDR3 is TGTGCCAGCAGTTCGCGGACTAGCGGGAGGTACGAGCAGTACTTC. Its protein is CASSSRTSGRYEQYF.